This is a list of T cell receptor beta chains from one sample in a study of T cell changes during pregnancy in multiple sclerosis. Sequencing used immunoSEQ multiplex PCR; TCRdb keeps in-frame clones, though not all of them. The table shows 49,000 or so clones, with about 90% occurring only once. The sequenced sample was CD4+ T cells from peripheral blood mononuclear cells, obtained in the second trimester of pregnancy. All receptors come from a female donor in good health, enrolled as a control in a pregnancy study. Both conserved end residues are part of each CDR3. D genes are given only for firm matches. Size tells how often a clone was seen (once, few, many) or the class of an expanded clone, and some rows leave it out.

J	length	D	size	V	DNA	CDR3
TRBJ1-6	15	TRBD1	once	TRBV18	TGTGCCAGCTCACTCGCCGGGACAGATACTTCACCCCTCCACTTT	CASSLAGTDTSPLHF
TRBJ1-3	15	.	.	TRBV5-6	TGTGCCAGCAGCTATAGGGGAAGCTCTGGAAACACCATATATTTT	CASSYRGSSGNTIYF
TRBJ2-3	16	TRBD2	.	TRBV9	TGTGCCAGCAGCCCTACTAGCGGGGGCACTACAGATACGCAGTATTTT	CASSPTSGGTTDTQYF
TRBJ2-3	18	TRBD2	.	TRBV7-3	TGTGCCAGCAGCTCCCCTAGCGGGGCCCTCCTGAGCACAGATACGCAGTATTTT	CASSSPSGALLSTDTQYF
TRBJ2-1	12	.	.	TRBV7-3	TGTGCCAGCAGCCCCGGGGGTCGGGAGCAGTTCTTC	CASSPGGREQFF
TRBJ2-1	14	TRBD1	.	TRBV19	TGTGCCAGTAAGGACAGGGGTAAAGGCAATGAGCAGTTCTTC	CASKDRGKGNEQFF
TRBJ2-5	13	TRBD1	.	TRBV6-5	TGTGCCAGCAGTTACAGGGGGCGGCAGACCCAGTACTTC	CASSYRGRQTQYF
TRBJ2-2	15	TRBD1	.	TRBV5-1	TGCGCCAGCAGCTGGGGACAGGGGACTCCCGGGGAGCTGTTTTTT	CASSWGQGTPGELFF
TRBJ2-7	14	TRBD2	.	TRBV7-2	TGTGCCAGCAGCCCTGGACTAGCGATCATTAAGCAGTACTTC	CASSPGLAIIKQYF
TRBJ2-1	13	.	.	TRBV27	TGTGCCAGCAGTTTTACTACTTCTAATGAGCAGTTCTTC	CASSFTTSNEQFF
TRBJ1-1	13	.	.	TRBV5-4	TGTGCCAGCAGCTTAGCCCTGACAGCAGAAGCTTTCTTT	CASSLALTAEAFF
TRBJ2-2	13	.	.	TRBV4-3	TGCGCCAGCAGCCAGCCCGGGGGTGGGGAGCTGTTTTTT	CASSQPGGGELFF
TRBJ1-1	12	.	few	TRBV18	TGTGCCAGCTCACTAGGGGATGGTGAAGCTTTCTTT	CASSLGDGEAFF
TRBJ2-1	16	TRBD1	.	TRBV5-1	TGCGCCAGCAGCTCCCTGGGACAGGGTATGAACAATGAGCAGTTCTTC	CASSSLGQGMNNEQFF
TRBJ1-2	16	.	.	TRBV29-1	TGCAGCGTTGAAGAAGGGCGCCAGGGTCGGGCCTATGGCTACACCTTC	CSVEEGRQGRAYGYTF
TRBJ2-1	15	TRBD2	.	TRBV5-1	TGCGCCAGCACCTACGGGACTAGCGGTGACAATGAGCAGTTCTTC	CASTYGTSGDNEQFF
TRBJ1-2	13	.	.	TRBV11-3	TGTGCCAGCAGCAAGGACAGCACTTATGGCTACACCTTC	CASSKDSTYGYTF
TRBJ2-1	14	.	.	TRBV29-1	TGCAGCGTTGAAATTACAGGAGCCTACAATGAGCAGTTCTTC	CSVEITGAYNEQFF
TRBJ2-1	13	TRBD1	.	TRBV27	TGTGCCAGCAGTTCGCTCGACAGGGGTAGTCAGTTCTTC	CASSSLDRGSQFF
TRBJ2-5	19	TRBD1	.	TRBV7-2	TGTGCCAGCAGCTTACTTACCGGGACAGGGGGCGGAAAGGCCTCGGCCCAGTACTTC	CASSLLTGTGGGKASAQYF
TRBJ1-1	13	.	few	TRBV30	TGTGCCTGGAGTGTACGAGAGAACACTGAAGCTTTCTTT	CAWSVRENTEAFF
TRBJ1-1	11	.	.	TRBV6-6	TGTGCCAGCAGTTCAGGCACTGAAGCTTTCTTT	CASSSGTEAFF
TRBJ1-4	12	.	.	TRBV7-9	TGTGCCAGCAGCGCGACAGGTGAAAAACTGTTTTTT	CASSATGEKLFF
TRBJ2-3	12	.	.	TRBV7-8	TGTGCCAGCAGTTTCACAGCAGATACGCAGTATTTT	CASSFTADTQYF
TRBJ1-5	15	.	.	TRBV30	TGTGCCTGGAGTGCGCCCGACAGGAACAGTCAGCCCCAGCATTTT	CAWSAPDRNSQPQHF